The TCR beta chain under discussion was sequenced for a study of blood T cell repertoires in COVID-19. The wider study: The samples span acute and convalescent COVID-19 from the United States, Italy and Spain. T cells, B-cell-depleted T cells, or PBMCs provided the cDNA or gDNA that served as material.

This CDR3 has 15 amino acids. Germline CDR1 reads KGHSH; CDR2 reads LQKENI. V lost 0 bases, J lost 3 bases, and 4 bases stayed unmatched. In the authors' workflow: By means of reference gene primer amplification, nucleated cell counts were estimated. The method was immunoSEQ multiplex PCR; TCRdb's version includes in-frame clones alone and lacks a portion of them. The D gene and trimming were derived from the DNA, and the V and J assignments and clone size from that table. In the table there are 300,000 to 400,000 clones, about nine tenths of which are singletons. The source of this sequence is a man aged 50 to 59 with active or convalescent COVID-19. The V gene is TRBV18, the J gene TRBJ1-1, with TRBD1 matching over 7 bases. Sequenced: peripheral blood. CDR3 sequence (DNA): TGTGCCAGCTCACCACCTTCCAGGGGGGACACTGAAGCTTTCTTT. As protein: CASSPPSRGDTEAFF.